This T cell receptor beta chain was sequenced during a study of fetal regulatory T cell absence and autoimmunity. The assay was immunoSEQ multiplex PCR, and TCRdb's table has in-frame clones only and misses some. The table includes more than 90,000 clones, less than 80% detected once. CDR1 is KGHSH and CDR2 is LQKENI in the germline V gene. The CDR3 consists of 14 residues. V shed 1 base and J shed 1 base, with 6 bases lying between them. V is TRBV18 and J is TRBJ2-3; a weak D match, TRBD1 (5 bases). Sequenced material: pancreas tissue. This clonotype was sampled from a male donor with IPEX syndrome. The CDR3 loop is CASSPLRGTDTQYF. The CDR3 nucleotides read TGTGCCAGCTCACCACTCAGGGGCACAGATACGCAGTATTTT.